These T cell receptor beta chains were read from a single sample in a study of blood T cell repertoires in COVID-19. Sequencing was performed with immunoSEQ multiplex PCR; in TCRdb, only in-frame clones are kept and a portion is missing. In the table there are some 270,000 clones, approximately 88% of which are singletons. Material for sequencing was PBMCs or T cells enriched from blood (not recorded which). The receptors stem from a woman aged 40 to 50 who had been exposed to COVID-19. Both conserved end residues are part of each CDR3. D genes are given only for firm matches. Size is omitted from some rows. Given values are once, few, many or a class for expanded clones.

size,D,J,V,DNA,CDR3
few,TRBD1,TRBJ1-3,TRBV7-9,TGTGCCAGCAGCTTGGGACAGGGTGTGAGATCTGGAAACACCATATATTTT,CASSLGQGVRSGNTIYF
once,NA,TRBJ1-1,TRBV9,TGTGCCAGCAGCGTAGGAGGGGGTGGACAGATGAACACTGAAGCTTTCTTT,CASSVGGGGQMNTEAFF
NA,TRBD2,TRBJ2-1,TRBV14,TGTGCCAGCAGCCAAGGGCTAGCGGGTGAGCAGTTCTTC,CASSQGLAGEQFF
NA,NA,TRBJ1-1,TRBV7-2,TGTGCCAGCAGCATCCCGACGGTCACTATGAACACTGAAGCTTTCTTT,CASSIPTVTMNTEAFF
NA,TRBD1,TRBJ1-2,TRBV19,TGTGCCAGTAGTCCCAACGGGATGACAGGGGGCAGCTATGGCTACACCTTC,CASSPNGMTGGSYGYTF
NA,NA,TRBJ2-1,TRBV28,TGTGCCAGCGACGAAGGCAGGGTGTCACAGCTGAATGAGCAGTTCTTC,CASDEGRVSQLNEQFF
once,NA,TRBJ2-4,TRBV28,TGTGCCAGCAGTCTCAGAGGGCCCAAAAACATTCAGTACTTC,CASSLRGPKNIQYF
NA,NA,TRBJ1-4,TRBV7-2,TGTGCCAGCAGGTTTGGGCCCGCAACTAATGAAAAACTGTTTTTT,CASRFGPATNEKLFF
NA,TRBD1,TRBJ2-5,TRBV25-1,TGTGCCAGCAGTGTGAGGACAGGGCGCGAGACCCAGTACTTC,CASSVRTGRETQYF
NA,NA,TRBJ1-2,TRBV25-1,TGTGCCAGCAGTGAGCGGGGGCCGGGCTACACCTTC,CASSERGPGYTF
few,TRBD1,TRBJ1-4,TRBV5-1,TGCGCCAGCAGCCAGACAGGGGGCTGGGGAGCAACTAATGAAAAACTGTTTTTT,CASSQTGGWGATNEKLFF
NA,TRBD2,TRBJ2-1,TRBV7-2,TGTGCCAGCAGCTTAAGAGGACTAGCGGGGTTTTTCCACAATGAGCAGTTCTTC,CASSLRGLAGFFHNEQFF
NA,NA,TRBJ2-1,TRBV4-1,TGCGCCAGCAGCCAAGAAGAGGCGGGGGCCGTCTACAATGAGCAGTTCTTC,CASSQEEAGAVYNEQFF
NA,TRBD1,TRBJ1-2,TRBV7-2,TGTGCCAGCAGAAGACCAGGGGGTTACTATGGCTACACCTTC,CASRRPGGYYGYTF
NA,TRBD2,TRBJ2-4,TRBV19,TGTGCCACCCAAGATCGGACTGGCGGGAGAGTGGAAAACATTCAGTACTTC,CATQDRTGGRVENIQYF
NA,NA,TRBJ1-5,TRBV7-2,TGTGCCAGCAGCTTTGGGGGAGGTACCAATCAGCCCCAGCATTTT,CASSFGGGTNQPQHF
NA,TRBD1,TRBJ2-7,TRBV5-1,TGCGCCAGCAGCTTGGGGACAGGGGAGGACCACGAGCAGTACTTC,CASSLGTGEDHEQYF
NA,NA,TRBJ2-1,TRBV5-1,TGCGCCAGCAGCTTGGAGCCCTCCATGTTAAGGGGTGAGCAGTTCTTC,CASSLEPSMLRGEQFF
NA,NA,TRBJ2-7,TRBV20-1,TGCAGTGCTAGTGGCTCCGGGACACTTTTTTCCTACGAGCAGTACTTC,CSASGSGTLFSYEQYF
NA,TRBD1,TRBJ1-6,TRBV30,TGTGCCTGGAAGACAGGGGAAAGAGGTTCACCCCTCCACTTT,CAWKTGERGSPLHF
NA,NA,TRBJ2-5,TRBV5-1,TGCGCCAGCAGCTCATATCAGGGGCAAGAGACCCAGTACTTC,CASSSYQGQETQYF
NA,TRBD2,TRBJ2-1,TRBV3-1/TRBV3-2,TGTGCCAGCAGCCAATACGGACTAGCGGGAGGGGACAATGAGCAGTTCTTC,CASSQYGLAGGDNEQFF
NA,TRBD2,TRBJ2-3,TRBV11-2,TGTGCCACCACCAACGGAGCGGGGGGACGCACAGATACGCAGTATTTT,CATTNGAGGRTDTQYF
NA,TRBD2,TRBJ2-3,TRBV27,TGTGCCAGCAGTTTCGGGGGGTTAGGATATACGCAGTATTTT,CASSFGGLGYTQYF
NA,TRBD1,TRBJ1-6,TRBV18,TGTGCCAGCTCACCCGACAGGGGGCCTTATAATTCACCCCTCCACTTT,CASSPDRGPYNSPLHF
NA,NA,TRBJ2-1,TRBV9,TGTGCCAGCAGCCAAATGGGGGGAAACAATGAGCAGTTCTTC,CASSQMGGNNEQFF
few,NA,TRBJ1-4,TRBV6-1,TGTGCCAGCAGTGATCGGGTGGGGCTTTCAGAAAAACTGTTTTTT,CASSDRVGLSEKLFF
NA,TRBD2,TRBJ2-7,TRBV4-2,TGTGCCAGCAGCCCCAGGGCGGGGGGATACGAGCAGTACTTC,CASSPRAGGYEQYF
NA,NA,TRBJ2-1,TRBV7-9,TGTGCCAGCAGCTCGTCCCCCTTCGGTGAGCAGTTCTTC,CASSSSPFGEQFF
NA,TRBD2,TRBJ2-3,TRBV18,TGTGCCAGCTCACCCTTTACTAGCGGCAGCACAGATACGCAGTATTTT,CASSPFTSGSTDTQYF
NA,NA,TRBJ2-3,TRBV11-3,TGTGCCAGCAGCTCCCGACTAGAAGGCGGATATACGCAGTATTTT,CASSSRLEGGYTQYF